The 9 T cell receptor beta chains listed next were all sequenced from one sample in a study of T cells in tuberculosis. Assay used: immunoSEQ multiplex PCR; TCRdb lists only in-frame clones, some missing. The table lists 20,000 to 25,000 clones, 95% to 98% of them singletons. The specimen sequenced was PBMCs. Receptor source: a donor aged 10 to 29 with latent tuberculosis or without tuberculosis infection.

The chain combines TRBV6-1 with TRBJ2-7; D is perhaps TRBD1 (6 bases). CDR1 and CDR2 from the germline V gene are MNHNS and SASEGT. The CDR3 consists of 15 residues. The V end lost 5 bases, the J end lost 5 bases, and 19 bases lay between the germline ends. The CDR3 protein is CASSLRKFEGDEQYF. The CDR3 DNA follows: TGTGCCAGCAGTTTGAGGAAATTTGAGGGGGACGAGCAGTACTTC.

This chain joins TRBV13 and TRBJ2-3; 11 bases align to TRBD2. This CDR3 comprises 17 residues. Germline lookup yields CDR1 PRHDT and CDR2 FYEKMQ (reference sequence). V gave up 5 bases and J gave up 5 bases; unmatched junction bases: 12. The CDR3 protein is CASSLSGGGPSEDTQYF. In DNA, the CDR3 is TGTGCCAGCAGCCTTAGCGGGGGGGGACCGAGTGAAGATACGCAGTATTTT.

V is TRBV5-5 and J is TRBJ1-4; D uncertain. The germline V and J ends were trimmed by 0 bases and 4 bases, with 4 bases remaining between them. The CDR3 sequence is 13 residues long. The germline V gene has CDR1 SGHKS and CDR2 YYEKEE (reference sequence). In DNA form, the CDR3 reads TGTGCCAGCAGCTTGGCCCTTAATGAAAAACTGTTTTTT. Protein: CASSLALNEKLFF.

This sequence joins TRBV18 and TRBJ1-1; a possible D gene is TRBD1 (6 bases). From germline, CDR1 is KGHSH and CDR2 LQKENI. The length of the CDR3 is 17 residues. The ends were cut back, 3 bases at V and 1 base at J, with 18 bases in the middle. As DNA, the CDR3 is TGTGCCAGCTCACCCCTGGTCCCGGGACACCAGAACACTGAAGCTTTCTTT. Protein: CASSPLVPGHQNTEAFF.

The sample holds one count of this clone. The chain has TRBV29-1 and TRBJ2-2, with D perhaps TRBD1 (6 bases). The germline gives CDR1 SQVTM, CDR2 ANQGSEA. The germline V and J ends were trimmed by 3 bases and 4 bases, with 9 bases remaining between them. The CDR3 covers 13 residues. This CDR3 is CSVDEGVTGELFF. The CDR3 coding sequence is TGCAGCGTTGATGAGGGGGTCACCGGGGAGCTGTTTTTT.

V gene TRBV7-2 combines with J gene TRBJ1-5; D may be TRBD1 (6 bases). The CDR3 extends over 15 amino acids. Germline loops: CDR1 SGHTA, CDR2 FQGNSA. V gave up 5 bases and J gave up 4 bases, with 15 bases separating them. CDR3 bases: TGTGCCAGCAGCCTAACGGACAGACCAAATCAGCCCCAGCATTTT. Amino acids: CASSLTDRPNQPQHF.

This chain links TRBV27 with TRBJ2-2; 8 bases agree with TRBD2. The length of the CDR3 is 14 residues. After removal of 3 bases from V and 6 bases from J, the junction contained 3 bases not matched to a gene. Germline CDR1 and CDR2: MNHEY and SMNVEV (reference sequence). The CDR3 bases are TGTGCCAGCAGTTTGCGGGGGGCCCCCGGGGAGCTGTTTTTT. Protein: CASSLRGAPGELFF.

The CDR3 is CASRTGTSGVGELFF. Written as DNA, the CDR3 is TGTGCCAGCAGAACTGGGACTAGCGGGGTCGGGGAGCTGTTTTTT. The chain is built from TRBV27 and TRBJ2-2; 13 nucleotides match TRBD2. Unmatched junction bases numbered 5, after V lost 6 bases and J lost 7 bases. The CDR3 runs 15 residues. The germline V gene encodes CDR1 MNHEY and CDR2 SMNVEV (reference sequence).

The CDR3 loop is CASSLVVDRDYEQYF. The CDR3 DNA is TGTGCCAGCAGCTTAGTCGTCGACAGGGACTACGAGCAGTACTTC. The genes are TRBV7-9 and TRBJ2-7; 7 bases agree with TRBD1. This CDR3 has 15 amino acids. The germline V gene encodes CDR1 SEHNR and CDR2 FQNEAQ (reference sequence). V gave up 1 base and J gave up 3 bases; unmatched junction bases: 6.